This T cell receptor beta chain appears in the sequencing data of a study of technical replicates of blood from a handful of donors. Clones were read by immunoSEQ multiplex PCR, and TCRdb kept only the in-frame ones, dropping some. In the table there are some 80,000 clones, about 97% of which are singletons. V dropped 4 bases and J dropped 6 bases, with 22 bases sitting between them. The CDR3 runs to 16 residues. The germline V gene encodes CDR1 SGDLS and CDR2 YYNGEE. V usage is TRBV9 and J usage is TRBJ1-2; D is possibly TRBD1 (5 bases). This sequence originates from a human donor in good health. The specimen was T cells isolated from PBMCs. The CDR3 region has the DNA TGTGCCAGCAGCCCCCGGAGGGCAGTAGGGACCCATGGCTACACCTTC. This codes for CASSPRRAVGTHGYTF.